The 23 T cell receptor beta chains given below trace back to one sample, sequenced in a study of molecular identifiers for immune sequencing clone quantification. TCRdb independently ran MiXCR on the PCR reads; one entry per CDR3 protein. In the table there are more than 450,000 distinct CDR3 sequences, about 25% of which are singletons. The sequencing input was naive CD8+ T cells from blood, with Jurkat cell RNA spiked in. The subset: FACS-sorted CD8+CD4-CCR7+CD45RA+ naive T cells. Receptor source: a human donor in good health. Some libraries in this study had Jurkat cell RNA spiked in.

The chain couples TRBV27 to TRBJ1-1; 7 positions match TRBD1. The CDR3 has 13 amino acids. Trimming at V came to 8 bases and at J to 5 bases, leaving 8 bases not matched to a gene. Germline CDR1 MNHEY, CDR2 SMNVEV (reference sequence). CDR3 DNA sequence: TGTGCCAGCGGTCTTTACAGGGGTACTGAAGCTTTCTTT. Its translation: CASGLYRGTEAFF.

In this sample, this clonotype turned up a few times. This may come from a read error, since a much larger clone is one base off. The chain links TRBV7-2 to TRBJ2-5, with D possibly matching TRBD1 (6 bases). This CDR3 region has 16 residues. CDR1 and CDR2 (germline): SGHTA, FQGNSA. DNA for the CDR3: TGTGCCAGCAGCTTAGCGGTGACAGGTATCCAAGAGGCCCAGTACTTC. It translates to CASSLAVTGIQEAQYF.

The table lists this clonotype with a few counts. This chain uses TRBV7-6 with TRBJ1-1, with TRBD1 identical over 10 bases. The junction had 9 bases not matched to a gene; V was cut back by 1 base and J by 4 bases. This CDR3 region has 17 residues. Germline CDR1 SGHVS, CDR2 FNYEAQ. The CDR3 bases are TGTGCCAGCAGCTTAGGGGGCGGGACAGGGGTTTTCACTGAAGCTTTCTTT. This encodes CASSLGGGTGVFTEAFF.

The J gene is TRBJ2-1, the V gene TRBV7-9; D gene uncertain. V was pared by 1 base and J by 8 bases, with 6 bases between. The CDR3 is 12 amino acids. Germline assignment: CDR1 SEHNR and CDR2 FQNEAQ (reference sequence). The CDR3 loop is CASSLGDYEQFF. The CDR3 DNA follows: TGTGCCAGCAGCTTAGGGGATTATGAGCAGTTCTTC. Variable domain in full (rest from reference TRBV7-9 and TRBJ2-1): DTGVSQNPRHKITKRGQNVTFRCDPISEHNRLYWYRQTLGQGPEFLTYFQNEAQLEKSRLLSDRFSAERPKGSFSTLEIQRTEQGDSAMYLCASSLGDYEQFFGPGTRLTVL.

Points on this clonotype: One base away lies a much larger clone, so this may be a sequencing read error. This chain uses TRBV5-1 with TRBJ2-1; D tentatively reads TRBD1 or TRBD2 (5 bases each). The germline V gene encodes CDR1 SGHRS and CDR2 YFSETQ. This CDR3 spans 14 amino acids. The DNA for the CDR3 is TGCACCAGCAGCTTCATGGGACCCGAGGATGAGCAGTTCTTC. Residues: CTSSFMGPEDEQFF.

This clonotype has a count of ten or more. The chain has TRBV7-9 and TRBJ2-3; the D call may be TRBD1 or TRBD2 (5 bases each). V was pared by 1 base and J by 2 bases, with 13 bases between. Germline V lookup: CDR1 SEHNR, CDR2 FQNEAQ (reference sequence). The CDR3 spans 16 residues. The CDR3 spells CASSLDPGPYTDTQYF. CDR3 nucleotide sequence: TGTGCCAGCAGCTTAGACCCGGGACCCTACACAGATACGCAGTATTTT.

The CDR3 region is CASSGREVAYNEQFF. In DNA, the CDR3 is TGTGCCAGCAGCGGCCGGGAGGTCGCCTACAATGAGCAGTTCTTC. This chain uses TRBV9 with TRBJ2-1; 7 nucleotides line up with TRBD2. Trimming removed 3 bases from V and 2 bases from J; junction bases left unmatched: 5. Per the germline V gene, CDR1 is SGDLS and CDR2 is YYNGEE. The CDR3 contains 15 residues.

The chain is built from TRBV7-9 and TRBJ1-1; D gene unclear. Germline-derived CDR1 and CDR2 are SEHNR and FQNEAQ (reference sequence). This CDR3 is 13 amino acids long. V dropped 6 bases and J dropped 2 bases, with 10 bases sitting between them. CDR3 nucleotides: TGTGCCAGCAGTCACCTCCCAAACACTGAAGCTTTCTTT. It codes for CASSHLPNTEAFF.

Of note for this clonotype: A clone one base away is much larger, so this may be a read error. The chain links TRBV6-2 or TRBV6-3 to TRBJ1-5; D is unresolved. Germline loops: CDR1 MNHEY, CDR2 SVGEGT. The CDR3 is 14 residues long. The CDR3 DNA reads as TGTGCCAGCAGTTCAACCTTTAGCAATCATCCCCAGCATTTT. It is translated as CASSSTFSNHPQHF.

The table lists this clonotype with a count of one. Relative to the germline gene, one junction end is altered; a read error may explain this. V is TRBV6-2 or TRBV6-3 and J is TRBJ1-1; 8 bases are a match to TRBD1. Germline assignment: CDR1 MNHEY and CDR2 SVGEGT. This CDR3 region has 16 residues. CDR3 nucleotides: TGTGCCGGCAGCCCCGGACAGGGCCAAGGATACACTGAAGCTTTCTTT. It translates to CAGSPGQGQGYTEAFF.

With respect to this clonotype: Since a much larger clone is just one base distant, this may be a read error. The rearrangement uses TRBV4-3 and TRBJ2-3, with 10 bases fitting TRBD2. CDR1 is LGHNA and CDR2 is YSLEER in the germline V gene. The length of the CDR3 is 17 residues. CDR3 bases: TGCGCCGGCAGCCAAGTCCTAGCGGGAGCCATCGCAGATACGCAGTATTTT. Amino acids: CAGSQVLAGAIADTQYF.

This clonotype appeared many times. The V gene is TRBV6-5, the J gene TRBJ2-1; D unresolved. Between the trimmed V and J ends, which lost 0 bases and 4 bases, there was a span of 7 bases. The germline V gene has CDR1 MNHEY and CDR2 SVGAGI. The CDR3 contains 14 residues. DNA for the CDR3: TGTGCCAGCAGTTACTCGATAGGGTACAATGAGCAGTTCTTC. Protein sequence: CASSYSIGYNEQFF.

The rearrangement links TRBV7-6 to TRBJ2-2; weak D call: TRBD2 (6 bases). Germline CDR1 reads SGHVS; CDR2 reads FNYEAQ. Trimming shortened V by 2 bases and J by 4 bases, and 23 bases separated the two germline ends. The CDR3 covers 19 residues. The CDR3 DNA follows: TGTGCCAGCAGCTTATACGCCACGGGGGTCCCAGCCCTCACCGGGGAGCTGTTTTTT. This codes for CASSLYATGVPALTGELFF.

For this clonotype: With a much larger clone just one base away, this may be a read error. The chain links TRBV6-6 to TRBJ2-1; D call uncertain. The germline gives CDR1 MNHNY, CDR2 SVGAGI (reference sequence). CDR3 length: 14 amino acids. In nucleotides, the CDR3 is TGTGCCAGCAGTTACCTTGGCCTTCCGGATGAGCGGTTCTTC. Translating it yields CASSYLGLPDERFF.

This clonotype was found a few times. The chain has TRBV10-2 and TRBJ1-2; D ambiguous. Trimming removed 3 bases at V and 4 bases at J, with 15 bases between. Germline V CDR1 and CDR2: WSHSY, SAAADI. The length of the CDR3 is 15 residues. In DNA form, the CDR3 reads TGCGCCAGCAGTGATGCCAGACTTCACGGCTATGGCTACACCTTC. Translating gives CASSDARLHGYGYTF.

Only a few counts were recorded for this clonotype. The chain recombines TRBV5-3 with TRBJ1-1, with 8 bases that match TRBD1. TRBV5-3 has ORF status, its function being uncertain. The trim removed 8 bases at V and 3 bases at J, leaving 15 bases unmatched. The CDR3 runs to 16 residues. Here the CDR3 reads CASSLPGQGGYTEAFF. CDR3 nucleotides: TGTGCCAGCAGCCTACCAGGACAGGGAGGTTACACTGAAGCTTTCTTT.

This clonotype was counted a few times. The rearrangement joins TRBV7-6 to TRBJ2-5; 9 bases line up with TRBD2. Germline assignment: CDR1 SGHVS and CDR2 FNYEAQ. The CDR3 is 15 amino acids. V lost 5 bases and J lost 5; bases outside the gene matches: 9. DNA of the CDR3: TGTGCCAGCAGCGCGGTTAGCGGGAGTGGGGAGACCCAGTACTTC. Translated: CASSAVSGSGETQYF.

The chain combines TRBV12-5 with TRBJ2-4; D gene uncertain. This CDR3 is 16 amino acids long. CDR1 is LGHNT, CDR2 FRNRAP, per germline. V lost 0 bases to trimming and J lost 3 bases, with 12 bases between them. CDR3 nucleotide sequence: TGTGCTAGTGGTTTGGTACTCGTGGGCGGCAAAAACATTCAGTACTTC. Translating it yields CASGLVLVGGKNIQYF.

V and J are TRBV29-1 and TRBJ2-1; the match to TRBD2 covers 10 bases. The CDR3 is 15 amino acids. From germline, CDR1 is SQVTM and CDR2 ANQGSEA. J was trimmed by 9 bases and V by 1 base; bases with no gene match: 9. As DNA, the CDR3 is TGCAGCGTTGAAGGAGGTCTAGCGGGGGTTCGTGAGCAGTTCTTC. Residues: CSVEGGLAGVREQFF.

This clonotype has at least ten counts. The V gene is TRBV2, the J gene TRBJ2-3; the D gene is possibly TRBD2 (5 bases). The germline V gene encodes CDR1 SNHLY and CDR2 FYNNEI. Trimming removed 8 bases from V and 4 bases from J, with 16 bases in between. This CDR3 is 14 amino acids long. The DNA of the CDR3 is TGTGCCAGCTGGTCGGGGATCGCCTCAGATACGCAGTATTTT. This codes for CASWSGIASDTQYF. Complete variable domain (other parts from reference TRBV2 and TRBJ2-3): EPEVTQTPSHQVTQMGQEVILRCVPISNHLYFYWYRQILGQKVEFLVSFYNNEISEKSEIFDDQFSVERPDGSNFTLKIRSTKLEDSAMYFCASWSGIASDTQYFGPGTRLTVL.

In regard to this clonotype: At one end, the junction sequence differs from germline, possibly due to a read error. The chain combines TRBV4-1 with TRBJ2-3, with 7 bases matching TRBD1. Per germline, CDR1 MGHRA and CDR2 YSYEKL. This CDR3 region has 16 residues. The CDR3 nucleotides read TGCGCCAGCAGCCAAGGGACAGGCCTTACCACAGATGCGCAGTATTTT. It is translated as CASSQGTGLTTDAQYF.

The chain uses TRBV7-9 and TRBJ2-5; TRBD1 is a possible D gene (5 bases). This CDR3 is built from 15 residues. The germline gives CDR1 SEHNR, CDR2 FQNEAQ (reference sequence). Trimming cost V 1 base and J 3 bases, with 12 bases left between them. The CDR3 region has the DNA TGTGCCAGCAGCTTAGTAGGGGAAGGGGAAGAGACCCAGTACTTC. It codes for CASSLVGEGEETQYF.

Only a few counts were recorded for this clonotype. The chain recombines TRBV9 with TRBJ2-2; weak D call: TRBD2 (6 bases). Germline V gene lookup returns CDR1 SGDLS and CDR2 YYNGEE. The CDR3 length is 14 residues. With 1 base removed from V and 6 bases from J, the gap between germline ends came to 10 bases. In DNA form, the CDR3 reads TGTGCCAGCAGCGTATGGGGGGACCCCGGGGAGCTGTTTTTT. Translating it yields CASSVWGDPGELFF.